This is a list of T cell receptor beta chains from one sample in a study of CD8 T cells in Susac syndrome. TCRdb redid the calling of the immunoSEQ multiplex PCR reads with MiXCR, one entry per CDR3 protein. The table records approximately 160,000 distinct CDR3 sequences, roughly 95% of them present only once. Sequencing was performed on CD4+ T cells from PBMCs. These receptors originate from a human donor with Susac syndrome. Each CDR3 is given with its conserved first and last residue. Fields, in order: clone size, J gene, V gene, D gene, CDR3 DNA, CDR3 protein. A D gene is named only where the DNA matches it firmly. For some rows the clone size is stated as once, few or many, or as a class when expanded; others skip it.

abundance: -; j_gene: TRBJ1-5; v_gene: TRBV6-6; d_gene: -; CDR3nt: TGTGCCAGCAGCCCGGGGATGGCCCAGCATTTT; CDR3aa: CASSPGMAQHF
abundance: -; j_gene: TRBJ1-2; v_gene: TRBV6-1; d_gene: -; CDR3nt: TGTGCCAGCAGTGAATCGTGGGGCTGGGGCGGCTACACCTTC; CDR3aa: CASSESWGWGGYTF
abundance: -; j_gene: TRBJ2-1; v_gene: TRBV20-1; d_gene: -; CDR3nt: TGCAGTGCTAGTCCACAGCTCAATGAGCAGTTCTTC; CDR3aa: CSASPQLNEQFF
abundance: -; j_gene: TRBJ2-5; v_gene: TRBV10-3; d_gene: -; CDR3nt: TGTGCCATCAGTGAGTCGACTCGTGAGACCCAGTACTTC; CDR3aa: CAISESTRETQYF
abundance: -; j_gene: TRBJ2-7; v_gene: TRBV19; d_gene: TRBD2; CDR3nt: TGTGCCAGTAGTGCGTATTCTGCTAGCGGGATCAACGAGCAGTACTTC; CDR3aa: CASSAYSASGINEQYF
abundance: once; j_gene: TRBJ2-5; v_gene: TRBV29-1; d_gene: TRBD2; CDR3nt: TGCAGCGTTGGGACTAGCGGGAGCGGCCAAGAGACCCAGTACTTC; CDR3aa: CSVGTSGSGQETQYF
abundance: once; j_gene: TRBJ1-1; v_gene: TRBV30; d_gene: -; CDR3nt: TGTGCCTGGTTAACAGGGTGGGGTGAAGCTTTCTTT; CDR3aa: CAWLTGWGEAFF
abundance: -; j_gene: TRBJ1-2; v_gene: TRBV30; d_gene: TRBD1; CDR3nt: TGTGCCTGGAGGACTCCTCTAGGGGGCGGCTACACCTTC; CDR3aa: CAWRTPLGGGYTF
abundance: -; j_gene: TRBJ2-1; v_gene: TRBV20-1; d_gene: TRBD2; CDR3nt: TGCAGTGCTAAACTAGCGGGAGGAACCAATGAGCAGTTCTTC; CDR3aa: CSAKLAGGTNEQFF
abundance: -; j_gene: TRBJ2-7; v_gene: TRBV30; d_gene: -; CDR3nt: TGTGCCTGGAGTGTCGACGCCTACGAGCAGTACTTC; CDR3aa: CAWSVDAYEQYF
abundance: once; j_gene: TRBJ2-2; v_gene: TRBV30; d_gene: -; CDR3nt: TGTGCCTGCGCGAGGCGGACCGGGGAGCTGTTTTTT; CDR3aa: CACARRTGELFF
abundance: -; j_gene: TRBJ2-1; v_gene: TRBV18; d_gene: -; CDR3nt: TGTGCCAGCTCACCAACTAACACAGGTTTCAATGAGCAGTTCTTC; CDR3aa: CASSPTNTGFNEQFF
abundance: -; j_gene: TRBJ1-5; v_gene: TRBV18; d_gene: -; CDR3nt: TGTGCCAGCTCCCTAAACAGGGATCAGCCCCAGCATTTT; CDR3aa: CASSLNRDQPQHF
abundance: -; j_gene: TRBJ2-1; v_gene: TRBV12-3/TRBV12-4; d_gene: -; CDR3nt: TGTGCCAGCAGTTACCAGAATGAGCAGTTCTTC; CDR3aa: CASSYQNEQFF
abundance: -; j_gene: TRBJ1-2; v_gene: TRBV6-5; d_gene: TRBD1; CDR3nt: TGTGCCAGCCACCGGGCAGGGGGCGACTATGGCTACACCTTC; CDR3aa: CASHRAGGDYGYTF
abundance: -; j_gene: TRBJ2-4; v_gene: TRBV30; d_gene: -; CDR3nt: TGTGCCTGGAGTGTACCCGTGACAAACATTCAGTACTTC; CDR3aa: CAWSVPVTNIQYF
abundance: -; j_gene: TRBJ2-5; v_gene: TRBV7-2; d_gene: -; CDR3nt: TGTGCCAGCAGCGGTAGGGGGTTCCAGACCCAGTACTTC; CDR3aa: CASSGRGFQTQYF
abundance: -; j_gene: TRBJ2-5; v_gene: TRBV20-1; d_gene: -; CDR3nt: TGCAGTGTAGGGAGGACAGGACAAGAGACCCAGTACTTC; CDR3aa: CSVGRTGQETQYF
abundance: -; j_gene: TRBJ1-5; v_gene: TRBV29-1; d_gene: -; CDR3nt: TGCAGCGTTGGGGGAGGGGGCAATCAGCCCCAGCATTTT; CDR3aa: CSVGGGGNQPQHF
abundance: -; j_gene: TRBJ1-1; v_gene: TRBV13; d_gene: -; CDR3nt: TGTGCCAGCAACCAATTGGGGCGGCGACAGCTGAACACTGAAGCTTTCTTT; CDR3aa: CASNQLGRRQLNTEAFF
abundance: -; j_gene: TRBJ2-3; v_gene: TRBV7-9; d_gene: -; CDR3nt: TGTGCCAGCAGCCCTAAGGGACCAGATACGCAGTATTTT; CDR3aa: CASSPKGPDTQYF